Presented here are 22 T cell receptor beta chains from one specimen sequenced in a study of T-cell reconstitution after alpha-beta-depleted transplantation in children. Unique molecular identifiers tagged the TCRbeta library. TCRdb itself ran the PCR reads through MiXCR, one entry per CDR3 protein. The table shows hundreds of thousands of distinct CDR3 sequences, with under 30% occurring only once. Source: PBMCs, mostly from graft donor cells, taken 360 days after TCRalphabeta/CD19-depleted stem cell transplant. The receptor source for this set is a female patient under 10 years old who had a stem cell transplant for congenital amegakaryocytic thrombocytopenia, so the T cells may come from the graft donor.

This clonotype has at least ten counts. The rearrangement joins TRBV5-1 to TRBJ2-7, with D perhaps TRBD1 (6 bases). The ends were cut back, 4 bases at V and 2 bases at J, with 13 bases in the middle. The CDR3 runs 14 residues. CDR1 SGHRS and CDR2 YFSETQ come from the germline V gene. Here the CDR3 reads CASSTRDIAYEQYF. The CDR3 nucleotides are TGCGCCAGCAGCACCCGGGACATCGCCTACGAGCAGTACTTC.

This clonotype was counted a few times. This rearrangement joins TRBV29-1 to TRBJ2-3; a weak D match, TRBD2 (5 bases). V lost 4 bases and J lost 4, with 12 bases in between. This CDR3 has 13 amino acids. CDR1 and CDR2 from the germline V gene are SQVTM and ANQGSEA. CDR3 amino acids: CSVGTGKADTQYF. The CDR3 DNA follows: TGCAGCGTTGGTACGGGAAAGGCAGATACGCAGTATTTT.

The gene calls are TRBV4-2 and TRBJ2-5; 7 bases are a match to TRBD1. Trimming removed 0 bases from V and 5 bases from J; junction bases left unmatched: 3. Germline values: CDR1 LGHNA, CDR2 YNFKEQ. The CDR3 spans 14 residues. This CDR3 reads CASSQEGQLETQYF. The CDR3 nucleotides read TGTGCCAGCAGCCAAGAGGGACAGCTGGAGACCCAGTACTTC.

This clonotype was detected only a few times. The chain has TRBV7-2 and TRBJ2-1; the match to TRBD2 covers 7 bases. The CDR3 is 17 amino acids. Germline assignment: CDR1 SGHTA and CDR2 FQGNSA. V was clipped by 1 base and J by 2 bases; unmatched bases: 8. CDR3 DNA: TGTGCCAGCAGCTTAGGGAGGCGGGAGATCCCCTACAATGAGCAGTTCTTC. Encoded protein: CASSLGRREIPYNEQFF.

The CDR3, as DNA: TGTGCCAGCAGCCAACAGGGTGTAGTGCATGAAAAACTGTTTTTT. Its translation is CASSQQGVVHEKLFF. The rearrangement uses TRBV3-1 and TRBJ1-4; D is possibly TRBD1 (5 bases). V was clipped by 2 bases and J by 6 bases, with 13 bases between them. Germline values: CDR1 LGHDT, CDR2 YNNKEL (reference sequence). The CDR3 loop spans 15 amino acids.

The chain carries TRBV2 and TRBJ2-3; 7 bases are shared with TRBD2. V lost 7 bases to trimming and J lost 3 bases; unmatched junction nucleotides: 7. The germline gives CDR1 SNHLY, CDR2 FYNNEI. The CDR3 length is 14 residues. CDR3 in amino acids: CASTAREVTDTQYF. The CDR3 nucleotides are TGTGCCAGCACCGCCCGGGAGGTAACAGATACGCAGTATTTT.

The chain uses TRBV20-1 and TRBJ1-4; D unclear. Germline V gene lookup returns CDR1 DFQATT and CDR2 SNEGSKA (reference sequence). Between the trimmed V and J ends, which lost 3 bases and 6 bases, there was a span of 11 bases. CDR3 size: 13 residues. CDR3 residues: CSARFTAHEKLFF. CDR3 coding DNA: TGCAGTGCTAGGTTCACTGCCCATGAAAAACTGTTTTTT.

V usage is TRBV20-1 and J usage is TRBJ2-1, with 8 bases aligning to TRBD2. The CDR3 contains 16 residues. Trimming removed 0 bases from V and 2 bases from J; junction bases left unmatched: 6. From germline, CDR1 is DFQATT and CDR2 SNEGSKA (reference sequence). Here the CDR3 reads CSARDLGGGPYNEQFF. In DNA form, the CDR3 reads TGCAGTGCTAGAGATTTGGGCGGGGGGCCCTACAATGAGCAGTTCTTC.

This clonotype turned up a few times. The gene calls are TRBV7-8 and TRBJ2-1; D may be TRBD1 (6 bases). Trimming removed 5 bases at V and 4 bases at J, with 15 bases between. From germline, CDR1 is SGHVS and CDR2 FQNEAQ. The CDR3 is made up of 15 amino acids. The CDR3 region has the DNA TGTGCCAGCAGCACCCCGGGACATAGATACAATGAGCAGTTCTTC. Its protein product is CASSTPGHRYNEQFF.

This clonotype turned up a few times. The V gene is TRBV6-2 or TRBV6-3, the J gene TRBJ2-3; D ambiguous. This CDR3 has 14 residues. V was pared by 2 bases and J by 6 bases, with 12 bases between. The germline CDR1 and CDR2 sequences are MNHEY and SVGEGT. The CDR3, as DNA: TGTGCCAGCAGTTACCGCCTTGGGTTGGATACGCAGTATTTT. It encodes CASSYRLGLDTQYF.

This clonotype was found a few times. The chain is built from TRBV20-1 and TRBJ1-2; D unclear. The CDR3 consists of 12 residues. From germline, CDR1 is DFQATT and CDR2 SNEGSKA (reference sequence). V was cut by 0 bases and J by 6 bases, with 8 bases left in between. The CDR3 reads CSARDQADGYTF. The DNA for the CDR3 is TGCAGTGCTAGAGATCAAGCGGATGGCTACACCTTC.

This chain connects TRBV5-1 to TRBJ2-3; 14 nucleotides agree with TRBD2. The germline V gene has CDR1 SGHRS and CDR2 YFSETQ. Trimming took 0 bases from V and 0 from J; bases not matched to a gene: 6. CDR3 size: 19 residues. Here the CDR3 reads CASSLVGLAGVLSTDTQYF. The CDR3 coding sequence is TGCGCCAGCAGCTTGGTGGGACTAGCGGGAGTTCTTAGCACAGATACGCAGTATTTT.

The chain has TRBV6-1 and TRBJ1-6, with a weak D call TRBD1 (6 bases). The CDR3 has 14 residues. Trimming pared 2 bases from V and 5 bases from J, leaving 7 bases between. Per the germline V gene, CDR1 is MNHNS and CDR2 is SASEGT. CDR3 DNA sequence: TGTGCCAGCAGTGAAACAGGGCATAATTCACCCCTCCACTTT. Its translation: CASSETGHNSPLHF.

The table lists this clonotype with many counts. V is TRBV20-1 and J is TRBJ1-1; weak D call: TRBD1 (5 bases). The CDR3 runs to 13 residues. The V end was cut by 5 bases, the J end by 1 base, with 11 bases between. Germline-derived CDR1 and CDR2 are DFQATT and SNEGSKA (reference sequence). This chain's CDR3 is CSASWGGNTEAFF. The CDR3 bases are TGCAGTGCTTCATGGGGGGGGAACACTGAAGCTTTCTTT.

V usage is TRBV9 and J usage is TRBJ2-7; D call uncertain. V was trimmed by 2 bases and J by 1 base, leaving 16 bases between them. This CDR3 comprises 16 residues. Germline V gene data show CDR1 as SGDLS and CDR2 as YYNGEE. CDR3 sequence (DNA): TGTGCCAGCAGCGTCCCCGCATTACAGCAGTCCTACGAGCAGTACTTC. This encodes CASSVPALQQSYEQYF.

This chain uses TRBV20-1 with TRBJ2-5; D uncertain. V was cut by 0 bases and J by 5 bases, with 13 bases left in between. Germline loops: CDR1 DFQATT, CDR2 SNEGSKA (reference sequence). The CDR3 sequence is 14 residues long. CDR3 nucleotide sequence: TGCAGTGCTAGAGACAGCTTCCTCGGGGAGACCCAGTACTTC. Protein sequence: CSARDSFLGETQYF.

The chain uses TRBV7-2 and TRBJ2-3; TRBD2 might be the D (5 bases). The germline gives CDR1 SGHTA, CDR2 FQGNSA. V was shortened by 1 base and J by 6 bases, with 14 bases between the two germline ends. This CDR3 has 15 residues. The CDR3 region has the DNA TGTGCCAGCAGCTTAGTACCGGGATCGGAGGATACGCAGTATTTT. Protein product: CASSLVPGSEDTQYF.

This clonotype has only a few counts. V usage is TRBV30 and J usage is TRBJ2-1; D is unclear. Trimming cost V 2 bases and J 0 bases, with 5 bases left between them. Germline V gene sequence: CDR1 GTSNPN, CDR2 SVGIG (reference sequence). This CDR3 is 13 amino acids long. The CDR3 is CAWSRSSYNEQFF. CDR3 coding DNA: TGTGCCTGGAGTAGGAGCTCCTACAATGAGCAGTTCTTC.

Only a few counts were recorded for this clonotype. The rearrangement uses TRBV2 and TRBJ1-5; D perhaps matches TRBD1 (5 bases). Germline V gene data show CDR1 as SNHLY and CDR2 as FYNNEI. Trimming shortened V by 3 bases and J by 2 bases, and 8 bases separated the two germline ends. The CDR3 has 14 amino acids. CDR3 nucleotides: TGTGCCAGCAGTGACTCCAGGGGCAATCAGCCCCAGCATTTT. Residues: CASSDSRGNQPQHF. Looking up the rest from reference TRBV2 and TRBJ1-5 gives the full variable domain: EPEVTQTPSHQVTQMGQEVILRCVPISNHLYFYWYRQILGQKVEFLVSFYNNEISEKSEIFDDQFSVERPDGSNFTLKIRSTKLEDSAMYFCASSDSRGNQPQHFGDGTRLSIL.

This clonotype was picked up one time. The V call is TRBV27, the J call TRBJ1-5; D possibly corresponds to TRBD1 (5 bases). The V and J ends lost 2 bases and 5 bases respectively, with 10 bases between them. From germline, CDR1 is MNHEY and CDR2 SMNVEV (reference sequence). The CDR3 covers 14 residues. The CDR3 spells CASSLRGDYQPQHF. The CDR3 region has the DNA TGTGCCAGCAGTTTACGGGGGGATTATCAGCCCCAGCATTTT.

This CDR3 is CANSSGGPYNEQFF. The CDR3 DNA is TGTGCCAACAGCAGCGGGGGACCGTACAATGAGCAGTTCTTC. V is TRBV12-3 or TRBV12-4 and J is TRBJ2-1, with 8 bases lining up with TRBD2. The CDR3 has 14 amino acids. The J segment lost 4 bases and the V segment lost 10 bases, leaving 9 bases of the junction unmatched.

The chain recombines TRBV29-1 with TRBJ2-1; 7 nucleotides align to TRBD1. Germline CDR1 and CDR2: SQVTM and ANQGSEA. The CDR3 consists of 12 residues. CDR3 in amino acids: CGVRQGYNEQFF. DNA for the CDR3: TGCGGGGTAAGACAGGGATACAATGAGCAGTTCTTC.